A single sample gave rise to the 19 T cell receptor beta chains below, sequenced in a study of cytotoxic CD8 clonotypes in ibrutinib-treated CLL. The assay was immunoSEQ multiplex PCR, and TCRdb's table has in-frame clones only and misses some. Among about 120,000 clones listed, 58% were seen once. The material sequenced was PBMCs, taken after 24 months of ibrutinib treatment. The receptors shown here come from a human donor with chronic lymphocytic leukemia.

This sequence joins TRBV5-1 and TRBJ2-7; 9 bases map to TRBD1. Unmatched junction bases numbered 5, after V lost 4 bases and J lost 3 bases. There are 14 residues in the CDR3. Looked up from germline, CDR1 is SGHRS and CDR2 is YFSETQ. The CDR3 DNA sequence: TGCGCCAGCAGCCGGGGACAGGGTGTCTACGAGCAGTACTTC. Translating gives CASSRGQGVYEQYF.

This clone was counted only a few times. The identical CDR3 is also encoded by other nucleotide sequences in the sample. The V call is TRBV5-1, the J call TRBJ2-7; D unclear. The germline V gene encodes CDR1 SGHRS and CDR2 YFSETQ. There are 13 residues in the CDR3. V gave up 0 bases and J gave up 2 bases, with 6 bases separating them. CDR3 sequence reads: CASSLGSTYEQYF. The CDR3 nucleotides read TGCGCCAGCAGCTTGGGTAGTACCTACGAGCAGTACTTC.

The rearrangement uses TRBV11-3 and TRBJ1-1, with 7 bases lining up with TRBD1. The junction had 11 bases not matched to a gene; V was cut back by 5 bases and J by 5 bases. The CDR3 totals 15 residues. Germline CDR1 reads SGHNT; CDR2 reads YENEEA. In DNA form, the CDR3 reads TGTGCCAGCAGCCAGCTGGAGGGGGCACGGACTGAAGCTTTCTTT. Translated, it gives CASSQLEGARTEAFF.

The rearrangement joins TRBV12-5 to TRBJ2-1; TRBD2 matches 12 bases. The V gene's germline CDR1 is LGHNT and CDR2 FRNRAP. V shed 3 bases, J shed 0 bases, and the junction held 6 bases outside the gene matches. The CDR3 contains 18 residues. CDR3 protein: CASGFPSGGASSYNEQFF. The CDR3 nucleotides read TGTGCTAGTGGTTTCCCTAGCGGGGGGGCGAGCTCCTACAATGAGCAGTTCTTC.

The chain carries TRBV25-1 and TRBJ1-1; the D is unclear. The V end lost 1 base, the J end lost 2 bases, and 11 bases lay between the germline ends. The germline V gene has CDR1 MGHDK and CDR2 SYGVNS. This CDR3 contains 15 residues. CDR3 sequence (DNA): TGTGCCAGCAGTGAATCGGGCAGAGTAAACACTGAAGCTTTCTTT. Translated, it gives CASSESGRVNTEAFF.

This clone was recorded once. J is TRBJ2-1 and V is TRBV7-2, with 11 nucleotides matching TRBD2. Germline V gene data show CDR1 as SGHTA and CDR2 as FQGNSA. The V segment lost 7 bases and the J segment 5 bases; nucleotides outside the gene matches: 4. CDR3 length: 14 amino acids. CDR3 amino acids: CASILAGAHNEQFF. CDR3 DNA sequence: TGTGCCAGCATACTAGCGGGGGCCCACAATGAGCAGTTCTTC.

V usage is TRBV5-6 and J usage is TRBJ2-7, with 13 bases matching TRBD2. Germline V gene data show CDR1 as SGHDT and CDR2 as YYEEEE. CDR3 length: 15 residues. With 2 bases clipped from V and 6 bases from J, the junction kept 5 bases outside the gene matches. CDR3 residues: CASSLPGLAGPEQYF. The CDR3 coding sequence is TGTGCCAGCAGCTTACCGGGACTAGCGGGACCCGAGCAGTACTTC.

This clone was seen more than once but under ten times. This chain links TRBV5-1 with TRBJ1-4; D is ambiguous. The germline gives CDR1 SGHRS, CDR2 YFSETQ. The V and J ends lost 4 bases and 0 bases respectively, with 7 bases between them. The CDR3 covers 14 residues. Written as DNA, the CDR3 is TGCGCCAGCAGCCTCACCGCAACTAATGAAAAACTGTTTTTT. Translating gives CASSLTATNEKLFF.

The CDR3 DNA sequence: TGCGCCAGCAGCTTGGTAAGGGGCACGAGCTCCTACGAGCAGTACTTC. Its protein product is CASSLVRGTSSYEQYF. The chain recombines TRBV5-1 with TRBJ2-7, with D perhaps matching TRBD1 (5 bases). The length of the CDR3 is 16 residues. Trimming took off 0 bases at V and 0 bases at J, with 13 bases between the two ends. The germline CDR1 and CDR2 sequences are SGHRS and YFSETQ.

The V gene is TRBV5-1, the J gene TRBJ1-4, with TRBD1 as a possible D gene (5 bases). The ends were cut back, 0 bases at V and 1 base at J, with 10 bases in the middle. The germline CDR1 and CDR2 sequences are SGHRS and YFSETQ. This CDR3 region has 16 residues. CDR3 protein: CASSLGQGETNEKLFF. DNA of the CDR3: TGCGCCAGCAGCTTGGGACAAGGGGAAACTAATGAAAAACTGTTTTTT.

This clone was picked up a small number of times. The rearrangement joins TRBV25-1 to TRBJ2-7, with 7 nucleotides matching TRBD2. The CDR3 extends over 13 amino acids. Germline values: CDR1 MGHDK, CDR2 SYGVNS. V lost 6 bases and J lost 7; bases outside the gene matches: 9. The CDR3 DNA follows: TGTGCCAGCAGATGGGGGAGGGGTACAGAGCAGTACTTC. Protein sequence: CASRWGRGTEQYF.

This clone was recorded a few times. This sequence joins TRBV21-1 and TRBJ2-7; the DNA was not used to check the table's D call, TRBD2. TRBV21-1 is annotated as a pseudogene. The length of the CDR3 is 14 residues. The CDR3 loop is CASSTWGGSYEQYF. The CDR3 DNA reads TGTGCCAGCAGCACCTGGGGGGGATCCTACGAGCAGTACTTC.

This chain uses TRBV25-1 with TRBJ2-6; 7 bases agree with TRBD2. Germline CDR1 reads MGHDK; CDR2 reads SYGVNS. There are 15 residues in the CDR3. The V and J ends lost 2 bases and 2 bases, in that order; junction bases with no gene match: 0. The CDR3 bases are TGTGCCAGCAGTGAACTAGCGGCTGGGGCCAACGTCCTGACTTTC. Residues: CASSELAAGANVLTF. The whole variable domain, filled in from reference TRBV25-1 and TRBJ2-6, reads EADIYQTPRYLVIGTGKKITLECSQTMGHDKMYWYQQDPGMELHLIHYSYGVNSTEKGDLSSESTVSRIRTEHFPLTLESARPSHTSQYLCASSELAAGANVLTFGAGSRLTVL.

To note about this clone: Other DNA sequences in this sample translate to the same CDR3. The rearrangement links TRBV6-6 to TRBJ2-7; tentatively, D is TRBD2 (6 bases). Germline values: CDR1 MNHNY, CDR2 SVGAGI (reference sequence). CDR3 length equals 15 residues. The V and J ends lost 6 bases and 5 bases respectively, with 20 bases between them. The CDR3 nucleotides are TGTGCCAGCAGCTACCTAGGGACTGCAGGGCACGAGCAGTACTTC. Translated: CASSYLGTAGHEQYF.

The J gene is TRBJ2-3, the V gene TRBV15; D may be TRBD2 (6 bases). This CDR3 spans 16 amino acids. The germline V gene has CDR1 LNHNV and CDR2 YYDKDF (reference sequence). Trimming removed 0 bases at V and 0 bases at J, with 10 bases between. CDR3 nucleotides: TGTGCCACCAGCAGAGATGGGAGGACTAGCACAGATACGCAGTATTTT. As protein: CATSRDGRTSTDTQYF.

V gene TRBV6-1 combines with J gene TRBJ2-7; D tentatively fits TRBD1 or TRBD2 (5 bases each). In germline, CDR1 is MNHNS, CDR2 SASEGT. Trimming removed 6 bases from V and 4 bases from J, with 10 bases in between. The CDR3 length is 12 residues. CDR3 bases: TGTGCCAGCAGGAGCTGGGGGTACGAGCAGTACTTC. Protein product: CASRSWGYEQYF.

This clone appeared many times. CDR3 protein: CAWNDGGASQYF. As DNA, the CDR3 is TGTGCCTGGAACGACGGGGGGGCGTCTCAGTACTTC. This rearrangement joins TRBV30 to TRBJ2-5, with 8 positions matching TRBD2. The V segment lost 4 bases and the J segment 11 bases; nucleotides outside the gene matches: 9. CDR1 is GTSNPN and CDR2 is SVGIG in the germline V gene (reference sequence). The CDR3 has 12 amino acids.

The V and J genes are TRBV6-5 and TRBJ1-1; D may be TRBD1 (6 bases). Germline lookup yields CDR1 MNHEY and CDR2 SVGAGI. V lost 6 bases and J lost 1, with 12 bases in between. This CDR3 comprises 14 residues. DNA of the CDR3: TGTGCCAGCAGGCGGGGGCTTGGGAACACTGAAGCTTTCTTT. Translating gives CASRRGLGNTEAFF.

This clone has more than one count but fewer than ten. The V and J genes are TRBV15 and TRBJ2-3; TRBD1 matches at 9 bases. The CDR3 spans 15 residues. Trimming removed 1 base from V and 2 bases from J; junction bases left unmatched: 1. From germline, CDR1 is LNHNV and CDR2 YYDKDF (reference sequence). The CDR3 sequence is CATSRGDRDTDTQYF. CDR3 nucleotides: TGTGCCACCAGCAGAGGGGACAGGGACACAGATACGCAGTATTTT.